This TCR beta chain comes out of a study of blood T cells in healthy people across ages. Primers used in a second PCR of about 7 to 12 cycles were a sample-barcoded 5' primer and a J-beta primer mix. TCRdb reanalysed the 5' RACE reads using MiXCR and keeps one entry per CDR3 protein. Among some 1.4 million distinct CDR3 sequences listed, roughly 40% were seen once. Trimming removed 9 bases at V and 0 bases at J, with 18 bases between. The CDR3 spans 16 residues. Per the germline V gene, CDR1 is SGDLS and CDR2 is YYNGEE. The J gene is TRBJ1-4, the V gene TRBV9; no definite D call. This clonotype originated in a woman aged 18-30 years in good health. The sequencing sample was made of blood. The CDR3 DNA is TGTGCCACCACTTATTTAGGGCCCTCAACTAATGAAAAACTGTTTTTT. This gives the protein CATTYLGPSTNEKLFF.